This T cell receptor (beta chain) was profiled in a study of blood T cell repertoires in COVID-19. The overall study: T cells, B-cell-depleted T cells, or PBMCs provided the cDNA or gDNA that served as material.

Original analysis: Estimated nucleated cell counts came from reference gene primer amplification. The repertoire was sequenced with immunoSEQ multiplex PCR; TCRdb's copy has only in-frame clones and lacks some. V, J and clone size are those of that table, while D and trimming were read from the DNA. The data contain about 330,000 clones, 70% to 90% of them singletons. CDR1 is SGHRS, CDR2 YFSETQ, per germline. Trimming removed 2 bases at V and 1 base at J, with 12 bases between. The CDR3 consists of 15 residues. Participants were aged roughly 18 to 89 years from about 25 US areas. Donors of Cohort 3 who recovered were those that had two negative PCRs, clearance, or symptom resolution.

The sequencing input was PBMCs or T cells enriched from blood (not recorded which). The rearrangement links TRBV5-1 to TRBJ1-1; tentative D call: TRBD1 (6 bases). The TCR was taken from a woman aged 25 to 39 who had recovered from COVID-19. CDR3 loop: CASSLTGTQNTEAFF. In DNA form, the CDR3 reads TGCGCCAGCAGCTTAACCGGGACACAGAACACTGAAGCTTTCTTT.